A single sample is the source of the 12 T cell receptor beta chains below, sequenced in a study of identifying expanded T cells in peripheral blood. Assay used: immunoSEQ multiplex PCR; TCRdb lists only in-frame clones, some missing. The data show around 95,000 clones, with 88% seen just once and just over 5.5% held by the top ten. Material for sequencing was blood. The origin of the receptors is a person aged 18 to 75 in good health.

The chain recombines TRBV19 with TRBJ2-1; 14 nucleotides line up with TRBD2. Germline V gene sequence: CDR1 LNHDA, CDR2 SQIVND (reference sequence). Trimming removed 0 bases from V and 10 bases from J; junction bases left unmatched: 23. This CDR3 has 22 amino acids. This CDR3 is CASSIDRSVFQMTSGGAREQFF. In DNA form, the CDR3 reads TGTGCCAGTAGTATAGATCGGTCGGTTTTCCAGATGACTAGCGGGGGGGCCAGGGAGCAGTTCTTC. Together with reference TRBV19 and TRBJ2-1, the CDR3 gives the full variable domain: DGGITQSPKYLFRKEGQNVTLSCEQNLNHDAMYWYRQDPGQGLRLIYYSQIVNDFQKGDIAEGYSVSREKKESFPLTVTSAQKNPTAFYLCASSIDRSVFQMTSGGAREQFFGPGTRLTVL.

The chain carries TRBV9 and TRBJ2-7, with 9 bases lining up with TRBD1. The germline V gene encodes CDR1 SGDLS and CDR2 YYNGEE. The CDR3 totals 15 residues. V was clipped by 7 bases and J by 3 bases; unmatched bases: 11. In DNA form, the CDR3 reads TGTGCCAGCCCATTAGAGGACAGGGGTATCTACGAGCAGTACTTC. It yields the protein CASPLEDRGIYEQYF.

This clone was detected only a few times. This chain uses TRBV11-3 with TRBJ2-1, with D possibly being TRBD2 (5 bases). The V gene lost 2 bases and the J gene lost 2 bases, with 10 bases spanning the gap. The CDR3 is made up of 15 amino acids. From germline, CDR1 is SGHNT and CDR2 YENEEA. The CDR3 bases are TGTGCCAGCAGCTTATCCTGGGAGCCCTACAATGAGCAGTTCTTC. Translated, it gives CASSLSWEPYNEQFF. Filled out from reference TRBV11-3 and TRBJ2-1, the complete variable domain reads EAGVVQSPRYKIIEKKQPVAFWCNPISGHNTLYWYLQNLGQGPELLIRYENEEAVDDSQLPKDRFSAERLKGVDSTLKIQPAELGDSAVYLCASSLSWEPYNEQFFGPGTRLTVL.

The CDR3 spells CASSPGGASGYNEQFF. The DNA of the CDR3 is TGCGCCAGCAGCCCAGGTGGGGCTAGCGGCTACAATGAGCAGTTCTTC. The gene calls are TRBV4-3 and TRBJ2-1, with 7 bases lining up with TRBD2. There are 16 residues in the CDR3. Germline V lookup: CDR1 LGHNA, CDR2 YSLEER. The V and J ends lost 4 bases and 3 bases, in that order; junction bases with no gene match: 9.

The genes are TRBV30 and TRBJ2-4, with D possibly matching TRBD2 (5 bases). Deletions cut 3 bases from V and 6 bases from J, with 15 bases between. The germline CDR1 and CDR2 sequences are GTSNPN and SVGIG (reference sequence). The CDR3 runs 14 residues. CDR3: CAWSVFTGLNIQYF. CDR3 sequence (DNA): TGTGCCTGGAGCGTCTTCACGGGATTAAACATTCAGTACTTC.

This clone was recorded only once. The chain has TRBV19 and TRBJ1-3; D may be TRBD1 (5 bases). Germline V CDR1 and CDR2: LNHDA, SQIVND (reference sequence). Trimming left V 8 bases short and J 0 bases short, with 17 bases between. This CDR3 is built from 16 residues. The DNA of the CDR3 is TGTGCCAGTGGAAACGGGACGGGACTCTCTGGAAACACCATATATTTT. As protein: CASGNGTGLSGNTIYF.

V is TRBV5-1 and J is TRBJ1-5; D ambiguous. The CDR3 covers 14 residues. The germline gives CDR1 SGHRS, CDR2 YFSETQ. V was cut by 0 bases and J by 2 bases, with 6 bases left in between. The CDR3 region is CASSLDSGNQPQHF. CDR3 nucleotides: TGCGCCAGCAGCTTGGACAGCGGCAATCAGCCCCAGCATTTT.

The chain joins TRBV7-8 to TRBJ1-2, with D possibly being TRBD1 (6 bases). This CDR3 is built from 14 residues. V lost 5 bases and J 4 bases, leaving 14 bases between the germline ends. CDR1 SGHVS and CDR2 FQNEAQ come from the germline V gene. The CDR3 sequence: CASSMMTGPYGYTF. CDR3 DNA: TGTGCCAGCAGCATGATGACAGGCCCCTATGGCTACACCTTC.

The chain employs TRBV7-6 and TRBJ2-7; possibly TRBD1 or TRBD2 for D (5 bases each). CDR3 length equals 17 residues. CDR1 and CDR2 from the germline V gene are SGHVS and FNYEAQ. V lost 5 bases, J lost 1 base, and 21 bases lay in between. CDR3 amino acids: CASSLSRDGQSSYEQYF. The CDR3 DNA sequence: TGTGCCAGCAGCCTCAGTCGGGACGGTCAATCTTCCTACGAGCAGTACTTC.

The rearrangement uses TRBV6-1 and TRBJ1-5; 10 bases are a match to TRBD1. The CDR3 contains 15 residues. Looked up from germline, CDR1 is MNHNS and CDR2 is SASEGT. With V trimmed by 4 bases and J by 2 bases, 2 bases remained unmatched. This chain's CDR3 is CASSGGTGGNQPQHF. In nucleotides, the CDR3 is TGTGCCAGCAGTGGAGGGACAGGGGGCAATCAGCCCCAGCATTTT.

The V call is TRBV7-6, the J call TRBJ2-2; the match to TRBD2 covers 10 bases. The CDR3 runs 17 residues. CDR1 is SGHVS and CDR2 is FNYEAQ in the germline V gene. Trimming cost V 2 bases and J 7 bases; bases outside gene matches: 10. The CDR3 here is CASSLSKREGHGGELFF. The DNA of the CDR3 is TGTGCCAGCAGCTTATCGAAGCGGGAGGGCCATGGCGGGGAGCTGTTTTTT.

The chain is built from TRBV14 and TRBJ1-2; no firm D call. V lost 6 bases and J lost 6, with 20 bases in between. From germline, CDR1 is SGHDN and CDR2 FVKESK. The CDR3 spans 15 residues. Written as DNA, the CDR3 is TGTGCCAGCAGTCAAATATTCCCCGCGGGAGATGGCTACACCTTC. This translates into CASSQIFPAGDGYTF.